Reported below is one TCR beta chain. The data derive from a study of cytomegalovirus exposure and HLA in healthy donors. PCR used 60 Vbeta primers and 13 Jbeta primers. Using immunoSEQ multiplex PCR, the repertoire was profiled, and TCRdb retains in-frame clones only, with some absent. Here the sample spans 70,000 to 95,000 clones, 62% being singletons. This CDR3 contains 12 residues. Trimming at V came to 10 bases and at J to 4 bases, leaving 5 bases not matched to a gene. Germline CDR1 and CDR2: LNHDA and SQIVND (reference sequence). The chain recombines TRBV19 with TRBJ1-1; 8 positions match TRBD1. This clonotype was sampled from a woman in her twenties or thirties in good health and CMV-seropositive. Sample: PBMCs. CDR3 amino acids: CATRQGSTEAFF. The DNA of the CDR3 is TGTGCCACGAGACAGGGGAGCACTGAAGCTTTCTTT.